The 12 T cell receptor beta chains presented below share a single source sample, sequenced in a study of a mutant IDH1 vaccine in newly diagnosed glioma. Sequenced by immunoSEQ multiplex PCR; TCRdb stores in-frame clones only, minus some. The repertoire includes about 53,000 clones, approximately 78% of them detected once, and roughly 8.4% sits in the top ten. These receptors' antigens are unknown. Stated time point: week 23, last vaccination. Every vaccine dose comprised 300 ug of mutant IDH1 20-mer peptide plus topical imiquimod. The sample here was PBMCs, taken from a glioma patient whose treatment included an IDH1 peptide vaccine. The source of these receptors is a woman in her thirties or forties with glioma. Some clones in this sample may be carry-over from other donors' samples.

The V gene is TRBV9, the J gene TRBJ1-2, with D uncertain. Trimming took 0 bases from V and 8 from J, leaving 17 bases between them. Germline CDR1 SGDLS, CDR2 YYNGEE. The CDR3 totals 15 residues. The CDR3 loop is CASSVGPTSSGGYTF. Written as DNA, the CDR3 is TGTGCCAGCAGCGTAGGACCAACCTCCTCGGGCGGCTACACCTTC.

The rearrangement uses TRBV23-1 and TRBJ2-5; D gene ambiguous. TRBV23-1 is flagged as an ORF with uncertain function. Trimming took off 0 bases at V and 14 bases at J, with 7 bases between the two ends. The CDR3 has 10 residues. The CDR3 is CASSQSFRYF. The CDR3 DNA is TGCGCCAGCAGTCAATCTTTCCGATACTTC.

This rearrangement joins TRBV6-5 to TRBJ1-2; D might be TRBD1 (5 bases). CDR1 is MNHEY, CDR2 SVGAGI, per germline. With 2 bases removed from V and 3 bases from J, the gap between germline ends came to 10 bases. The CDR3 runs 14 residues. The CDR3 nucleotides read TGTGCCAGCAGTTACGGCAGGGCGGACTATGGCTACACCTTC. This sequence encodes CASSYGRADYGYTF.

This chain joins TRBV13 and TRBJ2-5; D gene unclear. V lost 0 bases and J 2 bases, leaving 4 bases between the germline ends. The CDR3 contains 13 residues. CDR1 and CDR2 (germline): PRHDT, FYEKMQ (reference sequence). The chain's CDR3 is CASSLGRQETQYF. In DNA form, the CDR3 reads TGTGCCAGCAGCTTAGGCAGGCAAGAGACCCAGTACTTC.

The genes are TRBV30 and TRBJ1-5; maybe TRBD1 (6 bases). Trimming removed 3 bases at V and 2 bases at J, with 8 bases between. The CDR3 spans 13 residues. The germline V gene encodes CDR1 GTSNPN and CDR2 SVGIG (reference sequence). CDR3 in amino acids: CAWRSGGNQPQHF. CDR3 sequence (DNA): TGTGCCTGGAGGTCAGGGGGCAATCAGCCCCAGCATTTT.

This clone was detected once. The V gene is TRBV29-1, the J gene TRBJ2-1, with 13 positions matching TRBD2. Germline V gene lookup returns CDR1 SQVTM and CDR2 ANQGSEA. This CDR3 comprises 17 residues. J was trimmed by 0 bases and V by 6 bases; bases with no gene match: 8. The CDR3: CSVTRRTSGSSYNEQFF. CDR3 bases: TGCAGCGTCACACGGCGGACTAGCGGGAGCTCCTACAATGAGCAGTTCTTC.

This rearrangement joins TRBV20-1 to TRBJ1-2, with D unresolved. The germline V and J ends were trimmed by 7 bases and 4 bases, with 7 bases remaining between them. The CDR3 contains 10 residues. CDR1 is DFQATT, CDR2 SNEGSKA, per germline (reference sequence). CDR3 region: CSDQSYGYTF. In DNA form, the CDR3 reads TGCAGTGACCAGAGCTATGGCTACACCTTC.

J is TRBJ2-2 and V is TRBV6-5; possible D gene TRBD1, 6 bases. V was trimmed by 3 bases and J by 6 bases, leaving 14 bases between them. This CDR3 has 15 residues. CDR1 and CDR2 from the germline V gene are MNHEY and SVGAGI. CDR3 amino acids: CASSYSFTGSGELFF. DNA of the CDR3: TGTGCCAGCAGTTATTCTTTTACAGGGTCCGGGGAGCTGTTTTTT.

This clone was detected once. The rearrangement joins TRBV7-8 to TRBJ2-3; tentative D call: TRBD1 (6 bases). V lost 4 bases and J 4 bases, leaving 18 bases between the germline ends. The CDR3 loop spans 16 amino acids. CDR1 is SGHVS, CDR2 FQNEAQ, per germline. The CDR3: CASSSGLRQAADTQYF. CDR3 nucleotide sequence: TGTGCCAGCAGCTCGGGTCTCAGACAGGCGGCAGATACGCAGTATTTT.

V and J are TRBV6-6 and TRBJ2-7; the D gene is possibly TRBD2 (7 bases). The length of the CDR3 is 13 residues. Trimming left V 5 bases short and J 6 bases short, with 14 bases between. Germline CDR1 and CDR2: MNHNY and SVGAGI (reference sequence). CDR3 nucleotide sequence: TGTGCCAGCAGTCCGGGGGGCGAACGCGAGCAGTACTTC. This codes for CASSPGGEREQYF.

The V call is TRBV7-2, the J call TRBJ1-6; 9 nucleotides match TRBD1. The CDR3 runs 16 residues. Germline values: CDR1 SGHTA, CDR2 FQGNSA. Trimming removed 4 bases from V and 7 bases from J; junction bases left unmatched: 8. Here the CDR3 DNA reads TGTGCCAGCAGCTCCCGGGGGACAGGGAGGAATTCACCCCTCCACTTT. Translated, it gives CASSSRGTGRNSPLHF.

The rearrangement uses TRBV5-4 and TRBJ2-5, with unresolved D. This CDR3 is 14 amino acids long. CDR1 and CDR2 (germline): SGHNT, YYREEE (reference sequence). Trimming left V 3 bases short and J 5 bases short, with 14 bases between. In DNA form, the CDR3 reads TGTGCCAGCAGCTCATGGGATTTGGGGGAGACCCAGTACTTC. Translation gives CASSSWDLGETQYF.